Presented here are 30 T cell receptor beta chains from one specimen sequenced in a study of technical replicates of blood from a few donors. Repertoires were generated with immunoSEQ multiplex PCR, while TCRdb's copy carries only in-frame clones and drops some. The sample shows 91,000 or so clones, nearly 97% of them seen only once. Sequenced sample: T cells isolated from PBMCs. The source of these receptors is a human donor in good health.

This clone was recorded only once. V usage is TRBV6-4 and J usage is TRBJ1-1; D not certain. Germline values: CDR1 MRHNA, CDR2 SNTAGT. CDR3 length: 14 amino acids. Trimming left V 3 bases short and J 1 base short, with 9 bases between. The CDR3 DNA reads TGTGCCAGCAGTGAGACTTCCCCGAACACTGAAGCTTTCTTT. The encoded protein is CASSETSPNTEAFF.

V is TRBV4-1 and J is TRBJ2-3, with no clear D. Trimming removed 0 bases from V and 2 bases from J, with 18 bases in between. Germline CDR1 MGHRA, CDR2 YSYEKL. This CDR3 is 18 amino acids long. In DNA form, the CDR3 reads TGCGCCAGCAGCCAAGATGCCGAGGTTACTTTTGTCACAGATACGCAGTATTTT. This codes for CASSQDAEVTFVTDTQYF.

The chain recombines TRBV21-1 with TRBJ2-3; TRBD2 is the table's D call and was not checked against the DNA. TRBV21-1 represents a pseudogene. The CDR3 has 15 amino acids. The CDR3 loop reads CANKGLAEPGDTQYF. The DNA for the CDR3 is TGTGCCAACAAAGGACTAGCGGAGCCCGGAGATACGCAGTATTTT.

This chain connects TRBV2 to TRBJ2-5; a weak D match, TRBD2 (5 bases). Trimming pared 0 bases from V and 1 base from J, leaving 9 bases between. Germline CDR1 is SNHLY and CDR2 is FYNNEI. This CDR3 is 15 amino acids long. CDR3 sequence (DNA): TGTGCCAGCAGTGAAGCGTGGCGGGTCCAAGAGACCCAGTACTTC. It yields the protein CASSEAWRVQETQYF.

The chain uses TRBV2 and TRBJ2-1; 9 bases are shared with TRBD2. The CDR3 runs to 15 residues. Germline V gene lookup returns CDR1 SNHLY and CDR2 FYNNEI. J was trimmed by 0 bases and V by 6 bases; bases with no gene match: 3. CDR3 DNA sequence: TGTGCCAGCAGGAAGACTAGCGGCTCCTACAATGAGCAGTTCTTC. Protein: CASRKTSGSYNEQFF. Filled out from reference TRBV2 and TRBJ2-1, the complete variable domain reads EPEVTQTPSHQVTQMGQEVILRCVPISNHLYFYWYRQILGQKVEFLVSFYNNEISEKSEIFDDQFSVERPDGSNFTLKIRSTKLEDSAMYFCASRKTSGSYNEQFFGPGTRLTVL.

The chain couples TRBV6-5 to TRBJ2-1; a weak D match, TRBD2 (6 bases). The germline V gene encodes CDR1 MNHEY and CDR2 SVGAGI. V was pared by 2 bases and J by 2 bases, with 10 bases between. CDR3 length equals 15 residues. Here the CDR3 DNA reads TGTGCCAGCAGTTACGTAGCGGAGGCCTACAATGAGCAGTTCTTC. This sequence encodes CASSYVAEAYNEQFF.

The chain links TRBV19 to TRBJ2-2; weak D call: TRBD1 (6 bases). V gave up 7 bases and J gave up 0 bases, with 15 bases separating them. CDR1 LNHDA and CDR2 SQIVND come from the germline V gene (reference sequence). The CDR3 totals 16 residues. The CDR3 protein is CASTKSGQANTGELFF. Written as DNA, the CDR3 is TGTGCCAGTACCAAGTCGGGACAAGCGAACACCGGGGAGCTGTTTTTT.

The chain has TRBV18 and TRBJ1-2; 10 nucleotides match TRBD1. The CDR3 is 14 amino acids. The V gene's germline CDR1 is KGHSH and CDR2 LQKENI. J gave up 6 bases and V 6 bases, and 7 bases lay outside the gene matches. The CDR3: CASSQSGQGNGYTF. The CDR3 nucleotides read TGTGCCAGCTCCCAGTCGGGACAGGGGAATGGCTACACCTTC.

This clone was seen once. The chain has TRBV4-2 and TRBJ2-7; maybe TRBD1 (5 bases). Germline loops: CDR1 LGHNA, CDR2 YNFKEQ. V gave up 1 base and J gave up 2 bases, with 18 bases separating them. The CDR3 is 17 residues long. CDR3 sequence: CASSQGYQGRTTYEQYF. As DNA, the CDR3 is TGTGCCAGCAGCCAAGGTTACCAGGGAAGAACAACCTACGAGCAGTACTTC.

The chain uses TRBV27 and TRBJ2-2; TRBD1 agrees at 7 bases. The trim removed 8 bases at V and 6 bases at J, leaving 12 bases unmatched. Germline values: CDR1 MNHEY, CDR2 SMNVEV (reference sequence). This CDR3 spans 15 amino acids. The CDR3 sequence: CASRTVGGAPGELFF. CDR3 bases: TGTGCCAGCCGAACTGTAGGGGGCGCGCCCGGGGAGCTGTTTTTT.

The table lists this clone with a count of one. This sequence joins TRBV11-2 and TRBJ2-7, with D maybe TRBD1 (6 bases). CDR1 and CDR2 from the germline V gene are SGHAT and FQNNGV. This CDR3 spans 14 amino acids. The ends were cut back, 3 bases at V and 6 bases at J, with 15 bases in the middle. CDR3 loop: CASSLSRGIGEQYF. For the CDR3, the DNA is TGTGCCAGCAGCTTGTCCAGGGGAATAGGCGAGCAGTACTTC.

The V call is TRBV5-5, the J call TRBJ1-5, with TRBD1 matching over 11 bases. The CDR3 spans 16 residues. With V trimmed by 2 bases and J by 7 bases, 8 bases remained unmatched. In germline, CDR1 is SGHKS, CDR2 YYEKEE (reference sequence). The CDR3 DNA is TGTGCCAGCAGCTTCTTACCGGGACAGGGGGACCAGCCCCAGCATTTT. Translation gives CASSFLPGQGDQPQHF.

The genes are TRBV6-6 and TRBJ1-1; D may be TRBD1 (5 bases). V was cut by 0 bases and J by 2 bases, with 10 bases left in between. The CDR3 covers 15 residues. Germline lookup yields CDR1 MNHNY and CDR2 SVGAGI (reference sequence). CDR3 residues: CASSYSQDSNTEAFF. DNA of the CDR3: TGTGCCAGCAGTTACTCCCAAGACAGTAACACTGAAGCTTTCTTT.

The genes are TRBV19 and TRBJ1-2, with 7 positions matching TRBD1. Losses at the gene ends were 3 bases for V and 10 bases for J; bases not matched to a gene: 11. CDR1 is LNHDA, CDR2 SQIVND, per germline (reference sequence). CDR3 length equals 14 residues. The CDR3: CASSMAPRQGLYTF. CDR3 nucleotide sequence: TGTGCCAGTAGTATGGCGCCCCGACAGGGACTCTACACCTTC.

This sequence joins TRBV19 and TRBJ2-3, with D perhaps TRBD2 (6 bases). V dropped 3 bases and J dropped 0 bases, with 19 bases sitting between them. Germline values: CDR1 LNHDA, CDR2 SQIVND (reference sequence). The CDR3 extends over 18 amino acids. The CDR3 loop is CASSILYGGSISTDTQYF. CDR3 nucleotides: TGTGCCAGTAGTATTTTATACGGGGGTTCAATTAGCACAGATACGCAGTATTTT.

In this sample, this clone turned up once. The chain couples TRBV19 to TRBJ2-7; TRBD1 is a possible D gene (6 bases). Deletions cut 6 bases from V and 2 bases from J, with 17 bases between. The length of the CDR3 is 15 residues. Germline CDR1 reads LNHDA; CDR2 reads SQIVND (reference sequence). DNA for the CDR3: TGTGCCAGTAGACGACAGATAGGGGGACCCTACGAGCAGTACTTC. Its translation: CASRRQIGGPYEQYF. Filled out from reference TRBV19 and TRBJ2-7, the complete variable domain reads DGGITQSPKYLFRKEGQNVTLSCEQNLNHDAMYWYRQDPGQGLRLIYYSQIVNDFQKGDIAEGYSVSREKKESFPLTVTSAQKNPTAFYLCASRRQIGGPYEQYFGPGTRLTVT.

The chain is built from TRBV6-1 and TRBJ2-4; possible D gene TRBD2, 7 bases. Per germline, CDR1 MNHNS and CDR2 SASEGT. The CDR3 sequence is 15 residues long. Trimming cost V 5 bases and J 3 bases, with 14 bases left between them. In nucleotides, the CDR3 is TGTGCCAGCAGTTGGGGGGGCGCGGGCAAAAACATTCAGTACTTC. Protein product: CASSWGGAGKNIQYF.

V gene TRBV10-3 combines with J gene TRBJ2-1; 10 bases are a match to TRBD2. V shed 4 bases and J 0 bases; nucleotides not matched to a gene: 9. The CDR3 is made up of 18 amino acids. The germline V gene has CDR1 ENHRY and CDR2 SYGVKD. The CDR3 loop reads CAISAFGTSASSYNEQFF. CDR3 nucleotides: TGTGCCATCAGTGCTTTTGGGACTAGCGCGAGCTCCTACAATGAGCAGTTCTTC.

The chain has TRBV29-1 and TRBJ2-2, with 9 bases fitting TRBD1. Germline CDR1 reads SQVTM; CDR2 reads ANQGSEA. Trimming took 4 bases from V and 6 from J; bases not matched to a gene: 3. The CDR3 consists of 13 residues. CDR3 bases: TGCAGCGTTGGAACAGGGGGCTCCGGGGAGCTGTTTTTT. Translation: CSVGTGGSGELFF.

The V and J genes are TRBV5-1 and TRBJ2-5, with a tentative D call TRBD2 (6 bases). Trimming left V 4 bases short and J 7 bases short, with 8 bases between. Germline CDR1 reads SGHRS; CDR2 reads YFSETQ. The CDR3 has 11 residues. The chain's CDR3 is CASSRETTQYF. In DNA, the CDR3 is TGCGCCAGCAGCCGGGAGACGACCCAGTACTTC.

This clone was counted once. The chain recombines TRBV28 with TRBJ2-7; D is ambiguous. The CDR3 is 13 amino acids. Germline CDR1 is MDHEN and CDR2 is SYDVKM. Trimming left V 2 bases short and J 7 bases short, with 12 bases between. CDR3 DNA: TGTGCCAGCAGTTTACCCGGTCTAGGTGAGCAGTACTTC. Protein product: CASSLPGLGEQYF.

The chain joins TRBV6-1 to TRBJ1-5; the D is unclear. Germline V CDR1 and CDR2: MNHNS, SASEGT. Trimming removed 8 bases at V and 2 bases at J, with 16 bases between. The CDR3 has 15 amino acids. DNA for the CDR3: TGTGCCAGCGAATTACTCTCCCAGGGCAATCAGCCCCAGCATTTT. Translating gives CASELLSQGNQPQHF.

The CDR3 DNA sequence: TGTGCCAGCAGCGGTTACTCGAACACCGGGGAGCTGTTTTTT. Its translation is CASSGYSNTGELFF. This chain joins TRBV7-9 and TRBJ2-2, with D hard to call. V dropped 5 bases and J dropped 0 bases, with 7 bases sitting between them. CDR3 length: 14 residues. Germline-derived CDR1 and CDR2 are SEHNR and FQNEAQ (reference sequence).

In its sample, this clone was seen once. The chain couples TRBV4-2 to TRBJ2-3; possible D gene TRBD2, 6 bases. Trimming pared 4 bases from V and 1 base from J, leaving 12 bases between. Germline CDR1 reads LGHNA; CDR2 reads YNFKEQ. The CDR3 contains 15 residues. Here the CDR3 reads CASSPVAVRTDTQYF. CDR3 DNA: TGTGCCAGCAGCCCGGTAGCGGTCCGCACAGATACGCAGTATTTT.

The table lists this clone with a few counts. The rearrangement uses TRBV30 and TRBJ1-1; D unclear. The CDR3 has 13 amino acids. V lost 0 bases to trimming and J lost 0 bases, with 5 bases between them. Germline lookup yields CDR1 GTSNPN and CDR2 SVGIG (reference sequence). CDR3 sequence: CAWSVSVNTEAFF. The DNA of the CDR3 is TGTGCCTGGAGTGTATCGGTGAACACTGAAGCTTTCTTT.

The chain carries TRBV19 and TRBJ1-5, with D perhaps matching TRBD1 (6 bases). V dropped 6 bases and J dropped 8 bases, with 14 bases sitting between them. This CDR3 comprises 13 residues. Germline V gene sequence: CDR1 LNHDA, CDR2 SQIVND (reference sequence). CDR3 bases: TGTGCCAGTAGCCTGGGGGCAAGGGAGCCCCAGCATTTT. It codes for CASSLGAREPQHF.

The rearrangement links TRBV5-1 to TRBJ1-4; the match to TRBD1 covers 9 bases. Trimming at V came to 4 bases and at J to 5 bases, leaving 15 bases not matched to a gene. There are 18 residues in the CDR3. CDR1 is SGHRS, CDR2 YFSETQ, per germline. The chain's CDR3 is CASSGGRKQGAHNEKLFF. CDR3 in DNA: TGCGCCAGCAGCGGGGGGCGAAAACAGGGGGCACACAATGAAAAACTGTTTTTT.

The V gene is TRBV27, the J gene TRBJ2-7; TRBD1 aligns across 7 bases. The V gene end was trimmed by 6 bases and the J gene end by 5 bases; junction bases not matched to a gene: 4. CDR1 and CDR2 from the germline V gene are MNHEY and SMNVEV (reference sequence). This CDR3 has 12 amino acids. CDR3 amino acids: CASSDRVDEQYF. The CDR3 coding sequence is TGTGCCAGCAGCGACAGGGTCGACGAGCAGTACTTC.

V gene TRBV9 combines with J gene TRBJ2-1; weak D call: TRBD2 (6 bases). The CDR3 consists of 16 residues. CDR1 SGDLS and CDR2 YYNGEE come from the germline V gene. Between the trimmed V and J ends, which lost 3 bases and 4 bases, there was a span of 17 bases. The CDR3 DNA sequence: TGTGCCAGCAGCGCCCAACTGAACCTAGCGTACAATGAGCAGTTCTTC. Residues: CASSAQLNLAYNEQFF.

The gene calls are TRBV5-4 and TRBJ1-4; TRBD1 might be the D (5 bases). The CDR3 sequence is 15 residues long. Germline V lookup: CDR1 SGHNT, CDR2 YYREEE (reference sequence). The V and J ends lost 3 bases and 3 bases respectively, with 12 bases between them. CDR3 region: CASSSAGRANEKLFF. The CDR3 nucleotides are TGTGCCAGCAGCTCCGCAGGGAGGGCTAATGAAAAACTGTTTTTT. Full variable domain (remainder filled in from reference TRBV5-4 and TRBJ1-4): ETGVTQSPTHLIKTRGQQVTLRCSSQSGHNTVSWYQQALGQGPQFIFQYYREEENGRGNFPPRFSGLQFPNYSSELNVNALELDDSALYLCASSSAGRANEKLFFGSGTQLSVL.